These 5 T cell receptor beta chains share one sample of origin, sequenced in a study of shared clonotypes between healthy human individuals. Clones were read by immunoSEQ multiplex PCR, and TCRdb kept only the in-frame ones, dropping some. The sample includes some 1 million clones, around 76% seen only once; the top ten take less than 1.5%. The sequencing sample was made of memory CD4+ T cells sorted from blood. The sample's subset: CD45RA-negative fraction. The source of these receptors is a man between 18 and 29 years old in good health.

A note on this clone: Distinct nucleotide sequences in the sample also encode this CDR3. The V and J genes are TRBV10-3 and TRBJ1-1; a weak D match, TRBD1 (5 bases). Per the germline V gene, CDR1 is ENHRY and CDR2 is SYGVKD. The length of the CDR3 is 13 residues. The germline V and J ends were trimmed by 0 bases and 4 bases, with 6 bases remaining between them. CDR3 in DNA: TGTGCCATCAGTGAGTCGGGGGGCACTGAAGCTTTCTTT. This encodes CAISESGGTEAFF.

V gene TRBV4-1 combines with J gene TRBJ1-3; 7 bases line up with TRBD1. The CDR3 sequence is 19 residues long. V lost 0 bases, J lost 2 bases, and 13 bases stayed unmatched. CDR1 is MGHRA and CDR2 is YSYEKL in the germline V gene. In DNA form, the CDR3 reads TGCGCCAGCAGCCAAGAGCTTCCCACAGGGGTAAGTACTGGAAACACCATATATTTT. This encodes CASSQELPTGVSTGNTIYF.

This chain links TRBV7-2 with TRBJ1-1; D might be TRBD1 (6 bases). V was pared by 5 bases and J by 7 bases, with 14 bases between. CDR1 and CDR2 from the germline V gene are SGHTA and FQGNSA. The CDR3 runs to 13 residues. DNA for the CDR3: TGTGCCAGCAGCAATCGAGGGGGGAATGAAGCTTTCTTT. Its translation is CASSNRGGNEAFF.

The chain recombines TRBV7-6 with TRBJ2-2; no definite D call. There are 17 residues in the CDR3. V was pared by 4 bases and J by 0 bases, with 15 bases between. Per germline, CDR1 SGHVS and CDR2 FNYEAQ. The CDR3 reads CASSSDAFGSNTGELFF. DNA for the CDR3: TGTGCCAGCAGCTCCGACGCGTTTGGATCGAACACCGGGGAGCTGTTTTTT.

V usage is TRBV28 and J usage is TRBJ1-3; possible D gene TRBD1, 6 bases. The CDR3 is 14 residues long. Trimming removed 6 bases at V and 1 base at J, with 10 bases between. Germline values: CDR1 MDHEN, CDR2 SYDVKM. The CDR3 coding sequence is TGTGCCAGCAGGTCCGGACAGTCTGGAAACACCATATATTTT. As protein: CASRSGQSGNTIYF.